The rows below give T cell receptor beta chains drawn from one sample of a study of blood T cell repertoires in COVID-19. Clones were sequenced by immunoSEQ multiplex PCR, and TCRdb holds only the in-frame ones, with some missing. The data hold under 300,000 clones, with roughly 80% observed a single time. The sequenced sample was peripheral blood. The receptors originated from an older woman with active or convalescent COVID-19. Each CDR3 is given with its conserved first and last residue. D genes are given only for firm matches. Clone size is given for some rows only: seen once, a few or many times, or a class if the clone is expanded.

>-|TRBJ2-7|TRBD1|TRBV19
TGTGCCAGTAGTACGGACAGGGGGCTCGAGCAGTACTTC
CASSTDRGLEQYF
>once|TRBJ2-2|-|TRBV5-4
TGTGCCAGCAGCTTGAGCGATACCACCGGGGAGCTGTTTTTT
CASSLSDTTGELFF
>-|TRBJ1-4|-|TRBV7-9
TGTGCCAGCAGCTTCCTACGACAGAATGAAAAACTGTTTTTT
CASSFLRQNEKLFF
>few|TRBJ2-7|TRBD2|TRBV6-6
TGTGCCAGCCGGGACTCGCTAGCGGGCGAGCAGTACTTC
CASRDSLAGEQYF
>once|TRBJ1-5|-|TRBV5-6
TGTGCCAGCAGTTTCGGGGGGCAGGATCAGCCCCAGCATTTT
CASSFGGQDQPQHF
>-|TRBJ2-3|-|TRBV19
TGTGCCAGTAGTACCCAGGGTACTAGCACAGATACGCAGTATTTT
CASSTQGTSTDTQYF
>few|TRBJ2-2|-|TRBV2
TGTGCCAGCAGGGGCAGGGGCACGAGAAACACCGGGGAGCTGTTTTTT
CASRGRGTRNTGELFF
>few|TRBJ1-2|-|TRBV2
TGTGCCAGCAGTGAAAGGGGGAGGGTATATGGCTACACCTTC
CASSERGRVYGYTF
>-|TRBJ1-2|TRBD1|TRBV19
TGTGCCAGTAGTACAACAGGGGTAGCTAACTATGGCTACACCTTC
CASSTTGVANYGYTF
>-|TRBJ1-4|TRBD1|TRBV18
TGTGCCAGCTCGGCCGACAGGGGAAATGAAAAACTGTTTTTT
CASSADRGNEKLFF
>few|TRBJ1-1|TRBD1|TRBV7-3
TGTGCCAGCAGCTTGACAGGGGTGGACACTGAAGCTTTCTTT
CASSLTGVDTEAFF
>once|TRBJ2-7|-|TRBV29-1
TGCAGCGTTGGGCACAGCAAGTACGAGCAGTACTTC
CSVGHSKYEQYF
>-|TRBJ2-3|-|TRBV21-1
TGTGCCAGCACCACAAGAGACGAGCGGGAGGGCACAGATACGCAGTATTTT
CASTTRDEREGTDTQYF
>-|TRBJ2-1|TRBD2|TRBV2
TGTGCCAGCAGGGCGACTAGCGGGAGAACTTACAATGAGCAGTTCTTC
CASRATSGRTYNEQFF
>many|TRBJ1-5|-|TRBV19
TGTGCCAGTAGTATGGGGCCAGGGAAGAAGCCCCAGCATTTT
CASSMGPGKKPQHF
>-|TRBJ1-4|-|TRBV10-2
TGCGCCAGCAGTGGAGGGCGGAATGAAAAACTGTTTTTT
CASSGGRNEKLFF
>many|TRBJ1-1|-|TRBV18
TGTGCCAGCTCCCAGGCCATGAACACTGAAGCTTTCTTT
CASSQAMNTEAFF
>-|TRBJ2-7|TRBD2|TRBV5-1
TGCGCCAGCAGCTGGGGTGGCGGGGGTAGAAACGAGCAGTACTTC
CASSWGGGGRNEQYF
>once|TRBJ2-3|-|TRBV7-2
TGTGCCAGCAGCTTAGACGGAGGACGGGATACGCAGTATTTT
CASSLDGGRDTQYF
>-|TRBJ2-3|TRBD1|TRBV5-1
TGCGCCAGCAGCTTACAGGACAGGGGAGGCACAGATACGCAGTATTTT
CASSLQDRGGTDTQYF
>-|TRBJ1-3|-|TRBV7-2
TGTGCCAGCAGCTCTAGTCTGCACTCTGGAAACACCATATATTTT
CASSSSLHSGNTIYF
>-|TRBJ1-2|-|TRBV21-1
TGTGCCAGCAGCAAAGAGCAGGGGGCAGAATATGGCTACACCTTC
CASSKEQGAEYGYTF
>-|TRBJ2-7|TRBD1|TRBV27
TGTGCCAGCAGTTTTACCGGGACAGCTTACGAGCAGTACTTC
CASSFTGTAYEQYF
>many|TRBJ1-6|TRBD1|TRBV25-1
TGTGCCAGCGGAAGTGGGACAGGTGTTAATTCACCCCTCCACTTT
CASGSGTGVNSPLHF
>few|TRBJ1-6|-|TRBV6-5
TGTGCCAGCAGTCAATTCCGGGGGGAGGGCTCACCCCTCCACTTT
CASSQFRGEGSPLHF
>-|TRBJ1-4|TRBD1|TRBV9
TGTGCCAGCAGCACTACCGGGACAGAAAATGAAAAACTGTTTTTT
CASSTTGTENEKLFF
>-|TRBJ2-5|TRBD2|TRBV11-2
TGTGCCAGCAGCTCCACGACTAGCGGGCCTCAAGAGACCCAGTACTTC
CASSSTTSGPQETQYF
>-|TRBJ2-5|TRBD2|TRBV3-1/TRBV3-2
TGTGCCAGCAGCCAAAATAGCGGGAGGGGAGGGACCCAGTACTTC
CASSQNSGRGGTQYF
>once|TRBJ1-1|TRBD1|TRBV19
TGTGCCAGTAGAGGGACAGGGGAAGGGACTGAAGCTTTCTTT
CASRGTGEGTEAFF
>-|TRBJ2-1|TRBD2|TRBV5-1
TGCGCCAGCAGCTTAGGGACTAGCGGCCACAATGAGCAGTTCTTC
CASSLGTSGHNEQFF
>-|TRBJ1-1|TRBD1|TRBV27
TGTGCCAGCAGTCCCCGGGACAGGGGCCAGAACACTGAAGCTTTCTTT
CASSPRDRGQNTEAFF
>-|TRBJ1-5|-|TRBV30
TGTGCCTGGAGTGTTGGGGGCGCGGGTCAGCCCCAGCATTTT
CAWSVGGAGQPQHF
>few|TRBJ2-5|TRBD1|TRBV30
TGTGCCTGGAGTGCCGGACAGGGGGAAGAGACCCAGTACTTC
CAWSAGQGEETQYF
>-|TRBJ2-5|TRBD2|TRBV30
TGTGCCTGGACGACTAGCGGGAGAGAGACCCAGTACTTC
CAWTTSGRETQYF
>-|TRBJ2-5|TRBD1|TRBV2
TGTGCCAGCAGTGAAGGGACAGGGGAGAGGACCCAGTACTTC
CASSEGTGERTQYF